This TCR beta chain comes out of a study of OX40 agonist ivuxolimab in advanced cancers. In the study overall: Ivuxolimab was a fully human IgG2 agonistic monoclonal antibody targeting the costimulatory receptor OX40 (CD134). Intravenous ivuxolimab was administered to patients every 2 weeks at six dose levels: 0.01, 0.1, 0.3, 1.5, 3 and 10 mg/kg. Three dose-escalation patients achieved partial responses, one with hepatocellular carcinoma and two with cutaneous melanoma. The dose-escalation cohort was about 87% male with a mean age of approximately 60 years, ranging from about 23 to 85. Of the roughly 51 patients in dose escalation, about 20 had hepatocellular carcinoma, some 15 had melanoma, 9 had renal cell carcinoma and 9 had head and neck cancer. Patients were allowed to have had prior anti-PD-1, anti-PD-L1 or anti-CTLA-4 therapy, and around 43% of the dose-escalation patients had been treated with checkpoint inhibitors. The paper reports the monotherapy dose-escalation portion (N of about 47 patients) of the phase I ivuxolimab trial. The point of sequencing TCRbeta in the periphery was to test whether ivuxolimab changed TCR sequence diversity and drove clonal T-cell expansion.

Details on this clone: There is no known antigen for this receptor. No base-level quality is on record; no much larger clone is a single base apart.

Genomic DNA was isolated from the sorted cells so that the TCRbeta CDR3 region could be sequenced. The immunoSEQ Assay was used to sequence the TCRbeta CDR3 regions. TCRdb carries this immuneACCESS record with in-frame sequences only. Its versions omit some clonotypes, under half of them owing to an unresolved V gene in the studies checked, with the rest unexplained. Within this sample are some 73,000 clones, with 86% of them counted one time only. The ten biggest clones cover about 8.6% of the sample. Patients with autoimmune disease history or receiving systemic immunosuppression were excluded from the trial. In every dose cohort, peripheral blood was drawn for TCR sequencing at baseline, cycle 4 day 1, and cycle 7 day 1. Samples came from an open-label, multicenter, first-in-human phase I dose-escalation trial of ivuxolimab. Adults with locally advanced or metastatic head and neck squamous cell, hepatocellular, melanoma or renal cell carcinoma were enrolled in the trial. CD4+ and CD8+ T cells were sorted separately from peripheral blood before TCR sequencing.

Summary of the overall study and its limitations: The antigen specificity of the peripheral T cells that underwent clonal expansion was not determined. Partial responders in the 0.1-3.0 mg/kg groups had among the lowest normalized peripheral clonal expansion, especially among CD8+ T cells. After ivuxolimab, more expanded clones were found on average in CD8+ T cells than in CD4+ T cells. Low levels of normalized T-cell clonal expansion were also seen in some patients who did not respond. At doses of 0.1 to 3.0 mg/kg, clonal expansion of both CD4+ and CD8+ T cells in blood was seen between baseline and week 6.

From its cysteine to its phenylalanine, the CDR3 spans 14 amino acids. Only the CDR3 region is kept as DNA, spanning 42 bases read in frame from base 1. CDR1 is given as SGHTS and CDR2 as YDEGEE, both from the germline V gene. Trimming removed 4 bases from V and 4 bases from J; the gene matches leave 4 bases unexplained. This clonotype originated in an adult with an advanced solid tumor such as melanoma, head and neck, liver or kidney cancer. Specimen: CD4+ or CD8+ T cells sorted from blood, collected in a trial of the OX40 agonist ivuxolimab. This receptor chain uses TRBV5-8 and TRBJ1-5, with 8 bases aligning to TRBD1. In nucleotide form, the sequence is TGTGCCAGCAGCATAAGACAGGGGAATCAGCCCCAGCATTTT. This translates into CASSIRQGNQPQHF.